The TCR beta chain under discussion was sequenced for a study of T cell repertoires in cytomegalovirus infection. Broader study findings: Ex vivo responses were dominated by HLA-C-restricted CMV-specific TCR beta clonotypes. Cumulative public TCR beta family frequency identified CMV carriers with the relevant HLA.

This clonotype was counted at least ten times. Its antigen is still unknown. CDR1 and CDR2 (germline): ENHRY, SYGVKD. Trimming removed 2 bases from V and 2 bases from J; junction bases left unmatched: 6. CDR3 size: 15 residues. MiXCR, run by TCRdb on the reads, gives a single entry per CDR3 protein. The repertoire includes about 490,000 distinct CDR3 sequences, more than 15% of them detected once, and about 24% sits in the top ten. This clonotype was sampled from a human donor in good health (CMV status not recorded). Some clones in this sample may be carry-over from other donors' samples. V usage is TRBV10-3 and J usage is TRBJ2-7; 7 positions match TRBD2. The sequenced sample consisted of CD8+ T cells from PBMCs. CDR3 in amino acids: CAISEASGDPYEQYF. The CDR3, as DNA: TGTGCCATCAGTGAGGCTAGCGGAGATCCCTACGAGCAGTACTTC.